These T cell receptor beta chains were read from a single sample in a study of Ad26.COV2.S vaccination and SARS-CoV-2 variants. TCRdb keeps only in-frame clones here, not all; method: immunoSEQ multiplex PCR. The sample records approximately 400,000 clones, about 92% being singletons. The sample was peripheral blood, taken after recovery from COVID-19. The source is a human donor who had recovered from COVID-19. Both conserved end residues are part of each CDR3. Each record gives: clone size, V gene, J gene, D gene, CDR3 length, CDR3 protein, CDR3 DNA. D genes are given only for firm matches. Some rows have no size entry. The others give once, few or many, or a class for an expanded clone.

clone_size: -; v_call: TRBV7-3; j_call: TRBJ2-3; d_call: -; cdr3_length: 14; cdr3_aa: CASSFSQSTDTQYF; cdr3_nt: TGTGCCAGCAGCTTTTCCCAAAGCACAGATACGCAGTATTTT
clone_size: once; v_call: TRBV11-2; j_call: TRBJ2-1; d_call: -; cdr3_length: 18; cdr3_aa: CASRRGRAGGSYDNEQFF; cdr3_nt: TGTGCCAGCAGAAGAGGGAGGGCAGGGGGGTCGTATGACAATGAGCAGTTCTTC
clone_size: -; v_call: TRBV6-2/TRBV6-3; j_call: TRBJ2-3; d_call: -; cdr3_length: 16; cdr3_aa: CASSSGYAARTDTQYF; cdr3_nt: TGTGCCAGCAGCTCCGGCTATGCCGCTCGCACAGATACGCAGTATTTT
clone_size: once; v_call: TRBV19; j_call: TRBJ1-5; d_call: -; cdr3_length: 13; cdr3_aa: CASSIQGQQPQHF; cdr3_nt: TGTGCCAGTAGTATACAGGGTCAGCAGCCCCAGCATTTT
clone_size: -; v_call: TRBV7-8; j_call: TRBJ2-3; d_call: -; cdr3_length: 16; cdr3_aa: CASSSYNRAPTDTQYF; cdr3_nt: TGTGCCAGCAGCTCTTACAACAGGGCCCCCACAGATACGCAGTATTTT
clone_size: once; v_call: TRBV4-2; j_call: TRBJ2-2; d_call: TRBD2; cdr3_length: 21; cdr3_aa: CASSQEEGWTSGGSNTGELFF; cdr3_nt: TGTGCCAGCAGCCAAGAAGAGGGGTGGACTAGCGGGGGTTCGAACACCGGGGAGCTGTTTTTT
clone_size: -; v_call: TRBV19; j_call: TRBJ2-1; d_call: TRBD2; cdr3_length: 13; cdr3_aa: CAAGLAANNEQFF; cdr3_nt: TGTGCCGCGGGACTAGCGGCCAACAATGAGCAGTTCTTC
clone_size: -; v_call: TRBV9; j_call: TRBJ2-5; d_call: TRBD2; cdr3_length: 16; cdr3_aa: CASSGGTSGVEETQYF; cdr3_nt: TGTGCCAGCAGCGGGGGGACTAGCGGGGTTGAAGAGACCCAGTACTTC
clone_size: -; v_call: TRBV18; j_call: TRBJ1-5; d_call: -; cdr3_length: 15; cdr3_aa: CASSRGGTGNQPQHF; cdr3_nt: TGTGCCAGCTCGAGAGGTGGGACCGGCAATCAGCCCCAGCATTTT
clone_size: -; v_call: TRBV6-6; j_call: TRBJ1-2; d_call: -; cdr3_length: 11; cdr3_aa: CASRAGSGYTF; cdr3_nt: TGTGCCAGCAGGGCAGGCTCTGGCTACACCTTC
clone_size: -; v_call: TRBV4-2; j_call: TRBJ1-3; d_call: -; cdr3_length: 16; cdr3_aa: CASSQDAGVSGNTIYF; cdr3_nt: TGTGCCAGCAGCCAAGACGCAGGGGTTTCTGGAAACACCATATATTTT
clone_size: -; v_call: TRBV11-1; j_call: TRBJ2-2; d_call: -; cdr3_length: 14; cdr3_aa: CASSLFGLTGELFF; cdr3_nt: TGTGCCAGCAGCTTATTTGGCCTCACCGGGGAGCTGTTTTTT
clone_size: -; v_call: TRBV5-1; j_call: TRBJ2-1; d_call: -; cdr3_length: 14; cdr3_aa: CASSVGNRYNEQFF; cdr3_nt: TGCGCCAGCAGTGTGGGTAACAGATACAATGAGCAGTTCTTC
clone_size: -; v_call: TRBV3-1/TRBV3-2; j_call: TRBJ2-7; d_call: TRBD1; cdr3_length: 15; cdr3_aa: CASSHLKGAGMEQYF; cdr3_nt: TGTGCCAGCAGCCATCTAAAGGGGGCAGGGATGGAGCAGTACTTC
clone_size: -; v_call: TRBV25-1; j_call: TRBJ1-3; d_call: -; cdr3_length: 18; cdr3_aa: CASSDALPTPGAGNTIYF; cdr3_nt: TGTGCCAGCAGTGACGCACTACCGACACCGGGGGCTGGAAACACCATATATTTT
clone_size: -; v_call: TRBV6-5; j_call: TRBJ2-1; d_call: TRBD2; cdr3_length: 15; cdr3_aa: CASSTGLAGGSEQFF; cdr3_nt: TGTGCCAGCAGTACGGGACTAGCGGGGGGGTCTGAGCAGTTCTTC
clone_size: -; v_call: TRBV5-5; j_call: TRBJ1-6; d_call: -; cdr3_length: 17; cdr3_aa: CASSLFGGAIRSSPLHF; cdr3_nt: TGTGCCAGCAGCTTATTTGGGGGAGCGATTAGATCTTCACCCCTCCACTTT
clone_size: -; v_call: TRBV11-1; j_call: TRBJ2-1; d_call: -; cdr3_length: 15; cdr3_aa: CASSFHCWGYNEQFF; cdr3_nt: TGTGCCAGCAGTTTCCATTGTTGGGGATACAATGAGCAGTTCTTC
clone_size: -; v_call: TRBV19; j_call: TRBJ1-5; d_call: TRBD1; cdr3_length: 16; cdr3_aa: CASSITEWTGNQPQHF; cdr3_nt: TGTGCCAGTAGTATAACGGAGTGGACAGGGAATCAGCCCCAGCATTTT
clone_size: -; v_call: TRBV6-5; j_call: TRBJ1-1; d_call: -; cdr3_length: 15; cdr3_aa: CASSYGAEKTTEAFF; cdr3_nt: TGTGCCAGCAGTTACGGCGCGGAGAAGACCACTGAAGCTTTCTTT
clone_size: -; v_call: TRBV19; j_call: TRBJ1-5; d_call: -; cdr3_length: 15; cdr3_aa: CASSIGSHSNQPQHF; cdr3_nt: TGTGCCAGTAGTATCGGCAGTCATAGCAATCAGCCCCAGCATTTT
clone_size: -; v_call: TRBV10-3; j_call: TRBJ1-4; d_call: -; cdr3_length: 13; cdr3_aa: CAISTGTEEKLFF; cdr3_nt: TGTGCCATCAGTACCGGGACGGAGGAAAAACTGTTTTTT
clone_size: -; v_call: TRBV20-1; j_call: TRBJ2-5; d_call: -; cdr3_length: 10; cdr3_aa: CSASQETQYF; cdr3_nt: TGCAGTGCTTCACAAGAGACCCAGTACTTC